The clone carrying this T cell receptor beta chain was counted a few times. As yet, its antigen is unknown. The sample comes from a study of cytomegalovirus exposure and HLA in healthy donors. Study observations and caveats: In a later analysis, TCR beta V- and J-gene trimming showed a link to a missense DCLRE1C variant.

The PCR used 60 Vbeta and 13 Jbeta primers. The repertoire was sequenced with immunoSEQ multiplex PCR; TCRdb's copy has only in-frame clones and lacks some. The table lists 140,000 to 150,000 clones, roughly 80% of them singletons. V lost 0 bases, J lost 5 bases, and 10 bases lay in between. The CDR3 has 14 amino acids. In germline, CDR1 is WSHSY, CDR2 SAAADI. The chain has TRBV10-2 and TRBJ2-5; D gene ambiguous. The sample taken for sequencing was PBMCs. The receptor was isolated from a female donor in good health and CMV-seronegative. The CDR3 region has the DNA TGCGCCAGCAGTGAGTCTGGCTCGCAGGAGACCCAGTACTTC. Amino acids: CASSESGSQETQYF.